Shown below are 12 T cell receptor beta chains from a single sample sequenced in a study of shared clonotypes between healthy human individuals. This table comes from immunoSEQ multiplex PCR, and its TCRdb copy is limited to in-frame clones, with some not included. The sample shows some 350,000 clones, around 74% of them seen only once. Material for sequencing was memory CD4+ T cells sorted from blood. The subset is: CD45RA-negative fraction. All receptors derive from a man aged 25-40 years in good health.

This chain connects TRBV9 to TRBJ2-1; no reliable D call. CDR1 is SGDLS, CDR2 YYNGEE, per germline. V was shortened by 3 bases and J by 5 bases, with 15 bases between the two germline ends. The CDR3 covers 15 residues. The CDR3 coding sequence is TGTGCCAGCAGCGAAGGACGGGTGTACGACAATGAGCAGTTCTTC. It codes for CASSEGRVYDNEQFF. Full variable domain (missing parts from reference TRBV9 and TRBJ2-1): DSGVTQTPKHLITATGQRVTLRCSPRSGDLSVYWYQQSLDQGLQFLIQYYNGEERAKGNILERFSAQQFPDLHSELNLSSLELGDSALYFCASSEGRVYDNEQFFGPGTRLTVL.

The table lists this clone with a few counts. Here the CDR3 DNA reads TGTGCCAGCACCGGACAATCGAATGGCAATGAGCAGTTCTTC. Translating it yields CASTGQSNGNEQFF. The chain combines TRBV2 with TRBJ2-1; the D gene is possibly TRBD1 (5 bases). CDR3 length: 14 residues. V lost 7 bases and J 6 bases, leaving 16 bases between the germline ends. Germline V CDR1 and CDR2: SNHLY, FYNNEI. The full variable domain, with the rest looked up from reference TRBV2 and TRBJ2-1, is EPEVTQTPSHQVTQMGQEVILRCVPISNHLYFYWYRQILGQKVEFLVSFYNNEISEKSEIFDDQFSVERPDGSNFTLKIRSTKLEDSAMYFCASTGQSNGNEQFFGPGTRLTVL.

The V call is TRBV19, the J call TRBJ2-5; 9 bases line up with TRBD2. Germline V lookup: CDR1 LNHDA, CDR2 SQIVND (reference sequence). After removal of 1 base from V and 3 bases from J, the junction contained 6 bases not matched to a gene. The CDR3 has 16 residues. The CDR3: CASSIVLAGEKETQYF. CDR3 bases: TGTGCCAGTAGTATAGTCTTAGCGGGAGAGAAAGAGACCCAGTACTTC.

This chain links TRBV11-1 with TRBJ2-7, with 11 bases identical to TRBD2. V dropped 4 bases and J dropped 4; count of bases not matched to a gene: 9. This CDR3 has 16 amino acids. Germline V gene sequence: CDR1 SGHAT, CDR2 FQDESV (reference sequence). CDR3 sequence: CASSSSSGRIKYEQYF. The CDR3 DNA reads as TGTGCCAGCAGCTCTTCTAGCGGGAGGATTAAGTACGAGCAGTACTTC.

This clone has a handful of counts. CDR3 coding DNA: TGTGCCAGCAGCCAATTGAGACAGGGCGGGAACACTGAAGCTTTCTTT. Protein sequence: CASSQLRQGGNTEAFF. The V and J genes are TRBV9 and TRBJ1-1; 7 bases align to TRBD1. Germline-derived CDR1 and CDR2 are SGDLS and YYNGEE. The CDR3 sequence is 16 residues long. Unmatched junction bases numbered 10, after V lost 4 bases and J lost 1 base.

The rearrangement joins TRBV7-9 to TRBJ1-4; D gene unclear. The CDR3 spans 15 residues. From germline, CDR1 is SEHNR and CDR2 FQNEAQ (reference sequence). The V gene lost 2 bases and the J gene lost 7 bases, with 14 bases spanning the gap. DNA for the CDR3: TGTGCCAGCAGCTTAACGCAGACCGCAGGTGAAAAACTGTTTTTT. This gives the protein CASSLTQTAGEKLFF.

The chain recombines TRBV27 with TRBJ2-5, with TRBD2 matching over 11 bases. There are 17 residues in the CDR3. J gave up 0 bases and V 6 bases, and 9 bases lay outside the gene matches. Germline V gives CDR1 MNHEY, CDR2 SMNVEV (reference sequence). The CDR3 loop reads CASSPFTGLADQETQYF. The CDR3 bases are TGTGCCAGCAGCCCTTTTACGGGACTAGCGGACCAAGAGACCCAGTACTTC.

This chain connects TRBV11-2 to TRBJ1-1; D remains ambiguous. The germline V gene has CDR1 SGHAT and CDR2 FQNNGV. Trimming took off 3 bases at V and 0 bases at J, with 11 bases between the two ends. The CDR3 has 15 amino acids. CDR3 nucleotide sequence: TGTGCCAGCAGCTTGCAAGGTCAAATGAACACTGAAGCTTTCTTT. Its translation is CASSLQGQMNTEAFF. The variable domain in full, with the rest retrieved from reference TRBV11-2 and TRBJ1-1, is EAGVAQSPRYKIIEKRQSVAFWCNPISGHATLYWYQQILGQGPKLLIQFQNNGVVDDSQLPKDRFSAERLKGVDSTLKIQPAKLEDSAVYLCASSLQGQMNTEAFFGQGTRLTVV.

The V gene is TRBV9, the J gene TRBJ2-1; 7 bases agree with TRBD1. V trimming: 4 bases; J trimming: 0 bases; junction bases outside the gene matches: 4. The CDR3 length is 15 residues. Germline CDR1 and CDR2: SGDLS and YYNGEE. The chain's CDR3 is CASSLTGNSYNEQFF. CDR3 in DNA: TGTGCCAGCAGCCTGACAGGGAACTCCTACAATGAGCAGTTCTTC. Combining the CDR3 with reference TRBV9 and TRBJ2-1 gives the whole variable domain DSGVTQTPKHLITATGQRVTLRCSPRSGDLSVYWYQQSLDQGLQFLIQYYNGEERAKGNILERFSAQQFPDLHSELNLSSLELGDSALYFCASSLTGNSYNEQFFGPGTRLTVL.

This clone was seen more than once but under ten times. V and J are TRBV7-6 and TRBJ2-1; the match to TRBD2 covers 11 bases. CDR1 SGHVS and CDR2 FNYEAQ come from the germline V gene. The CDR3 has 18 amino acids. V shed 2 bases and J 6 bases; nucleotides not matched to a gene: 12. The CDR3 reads CASSLKFPSGRRGNEQFF. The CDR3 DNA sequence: TGTGCCAGCAGCTTAAAGTTCCCTAGCGGGAGGAGGGGCAATGAGCAGTTCTTC.

The chain's CDR3 is CASMDAPSSYNEQFF. The CDR3, as DNA: TGCGCCAGCATGGACGCCCCGAGCTCCTACAATGAGCAGTTCTTC. This chain joins TRBV5-1 and TRBJ2-1; no firm D call. The CDR3 is 15 amino acids. CDR1 is SGHRS and CDR2 is YFSETQ in the germline V gene. V was shortened by 6 bases and J by 0 bases, with 13 bases between the two germline ends.

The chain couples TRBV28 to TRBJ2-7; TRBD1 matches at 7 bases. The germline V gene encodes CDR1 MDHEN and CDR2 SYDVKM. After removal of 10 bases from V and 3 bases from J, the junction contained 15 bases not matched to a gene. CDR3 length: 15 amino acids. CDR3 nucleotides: TGTGCCACCCAAGAATCGGGACAGAAATTCTACGAGCAGTACTTC. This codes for CATQESGQKFYEQYF.